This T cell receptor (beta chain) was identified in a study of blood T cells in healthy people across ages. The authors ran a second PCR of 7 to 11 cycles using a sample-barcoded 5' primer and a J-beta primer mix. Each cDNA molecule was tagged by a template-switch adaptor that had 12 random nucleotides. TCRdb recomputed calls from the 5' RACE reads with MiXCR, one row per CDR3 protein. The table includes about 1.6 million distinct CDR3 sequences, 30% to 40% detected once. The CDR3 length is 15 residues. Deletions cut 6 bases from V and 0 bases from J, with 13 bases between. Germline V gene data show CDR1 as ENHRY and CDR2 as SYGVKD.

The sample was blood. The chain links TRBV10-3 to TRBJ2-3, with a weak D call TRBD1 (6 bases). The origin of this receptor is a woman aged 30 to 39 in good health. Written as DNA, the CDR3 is TGTGCCATCAGCCCAGGACAGCCAAGCACAGATACGCAGTATTTT. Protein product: CAISPGQPSTDTQYF.